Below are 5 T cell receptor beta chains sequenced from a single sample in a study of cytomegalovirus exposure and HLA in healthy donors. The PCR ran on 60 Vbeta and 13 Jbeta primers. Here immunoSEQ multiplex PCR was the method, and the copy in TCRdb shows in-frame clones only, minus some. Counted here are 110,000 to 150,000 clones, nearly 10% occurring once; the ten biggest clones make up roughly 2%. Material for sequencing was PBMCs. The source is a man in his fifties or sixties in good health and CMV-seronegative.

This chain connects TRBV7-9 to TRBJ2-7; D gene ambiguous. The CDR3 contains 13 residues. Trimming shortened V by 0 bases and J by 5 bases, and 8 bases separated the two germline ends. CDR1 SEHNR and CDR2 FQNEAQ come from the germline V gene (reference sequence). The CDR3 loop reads CASSLALRDEQYF. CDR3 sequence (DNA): TGTGCCAGCAGCTTAGCCTTGAGAGACGAGCAGTACTTC.

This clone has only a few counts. CDR3 loop: CASRSGTSGGGYEQYF. CDR3 nucleotides: TGCGCCAGCAGATCCGGGACTAGCGGGGGAGGCTACGAGCAGTACTTC. The chain combines TRBV5-1 with TRBJ2-7, with 14 bases matching TRBD2. V lost 5 bases and J lost 3; bases outside the gene matches: 7. The CDR3 totals 16 residues. The germline gives CDR1 SGHRS, CDR2 YFSETQ.

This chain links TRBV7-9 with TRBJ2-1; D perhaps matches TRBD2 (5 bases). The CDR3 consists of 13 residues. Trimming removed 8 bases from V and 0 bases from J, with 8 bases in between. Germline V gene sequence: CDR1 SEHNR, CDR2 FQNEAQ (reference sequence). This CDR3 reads CASLGSSYNEQFF. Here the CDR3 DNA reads TGTGCCAGCTTGGGGAGCTCCTACAATGAGCAGTTCTTC.

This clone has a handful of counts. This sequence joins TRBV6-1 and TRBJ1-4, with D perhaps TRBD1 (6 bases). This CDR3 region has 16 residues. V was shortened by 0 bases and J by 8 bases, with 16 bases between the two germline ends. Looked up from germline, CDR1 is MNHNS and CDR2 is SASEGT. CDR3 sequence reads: CASSEADRGYEEKLFF. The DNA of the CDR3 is TGTGCCAGCAGTGAAGCCGATAGGGGGTACGAAGAAAAACTGTTTTTT.

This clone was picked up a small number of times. This CDR3 reads CASSLGGGVNGYTF. DNA for the CDR3: TGCGCCAGCAGCTTGGGGGGGGGAGTAAATGGCTACACCTTC. The rearrangement joins TRBV5-1 to TRBJ1-2; a possible D gene is TRBD1 (5 bases). CDR1 and CDR2 from the germline V gene are SGHRS and YFSETQ. There are 14 residues in the CDR3. V lost 0 bases and J 6 bases, leaving 12 bases between the germline ends.